This is a list of T cell receptor beta chains from one sample in a study of chemoradiotherapy in HPV16-positive cancers. Assay used: immunoSEQ multiplex PCR; TCRdb lists only in-frame clones, some missing. This repertoire shows about 14,000 clones, 60% to 75% found once; its top ten account for roughly 10%. This sample was obtained from a patient who underwent chemoradiotherapy. The source of these receptors is a human donor with HPV-associated anogenital cancer. Both conserved end residues are part of each CDR3. A D gene is named only where the DNA matches it firmly. The listing skips clone size in some rows; elsewhere it reads once, few, many or a size class.

NA	TRBV4-1	TRBJ2-1	NA	TGCGCCAGCAGCCAAGAGGAAAGCGAGCAGTTCTTC	CASSQEESEQFF
NA	TRBV6-1	TRBJ1-3	NA	TGTGCCAGCGGGGGCGCCGAAGGAAACACCATATATTTT	CASGGAEGNTIYF
NA	TRBV11-2	TRBJ1-1	NA	TGTGCCAGCAGCTTAGTCGGGGGCGCCGGCTCGGTCGGCACTGAAGCTTTCTTT	CASSLVGGAGSVGTEAFF
TRBD2	TRBV7-8	TRBJ2-3	NA	TGTGCCAGCAGCAAAGGGACTAGAGGAGGCACAGATACGCAGTATTTT	CASSKGTRGGTDTQYF
TRBD2	TRBV10-3	TRBJ2-5	NA	TGTGCCATCAGTGGGCTAGCGGGAGCTCAAGAGACCCAGTACTTC	CAISGLAGAQETQYF
NA	TRBV19	TRBJ2-5	few	TGTGCCAGTAGGGGGTTTGGAGAGACCCAGTACTTC	CASRGFGETQYF
TRBD1	TRBV18	TRBJ1-5	NA	TGTGCCAGCTCAACCGGGACAGAGCGGCCCCAGCATTTT	CASSTGTERPQHF
NA	TRBV5-6	TRBJ2-4	NA	TGTGCCAGCAGCTTCGGGCCCACCCAAGACATTCAGTACTTC	CASSFGPTQDIQYF
TRBD1	TRBV6-5	TRBJ1-6	few	TGTGCCAGCAGCCGGACAGGGAAGGATTCACCCCTCCACTTT	CASSRTGKDSPLHF
TRBD1	TRBV11-2	TRBJ1-2	NA	TGTGCCAGCAGCTTAGGGACCGGGACAGGTACCCATGGCTACACCTTC	CASSLGTGTGTHGYTF
NA	TRBV5-1	TRBJ1-5	few	TGCGCCAGCAGCTTGGCAGGCAGGGATAATCAGCCCCAGCATTTT	CASSLAGRDNQPQHF
NA	TRBV30	TRBJ1-1	NA	TGTGCCTGGAGTATTCGTCGGCCTTCAATGAACACTGAAGCTTTCTTT	CAWSIRRPSMNTEAFF
TRBD2	TRBV9	TRBJ2-1	NA	TGTGCCAGCAGCGTAGAAGCGGGAGGGCGGAATGAGCAGTTCTTC	CASSVEAGGRNEQFF
NA	TRBV7-9	TRBJ2-7	NA	TGTGCCAGCAGCACCGGACAGAGGGGATTGACCTACGAGCAGTACTTC	CASSTGQRGLTYEQYF
NA	TRBV19	TRBJ1-5	NA	TGTGCCAGTAGTAGGCAGGGGCTGGGCCAGCCCCAGCATTTT	CASSRQGLGQPQHF
TRBD2	TRBV7-7	TRBJ2-3	NA	TGTGCTAGCAGCTTGTCAGCGGGAGGATCAGATACGCAGTATTTT	CASSLSAGGSDTQYF
NA	TRBV7-2	TRBJ2-5	NA	TGTGCCAGCAGCTTAGCCTACGAGACCCAGTACTTC	CASSLAYETQYF
NA	TRBV6-5	TRBJ2-7	NA	TGTGCCAGCAGTTACGGGGGATCTACCTACGAGCAGTACTTC	CASSYGGSTYEQYF
NA	TRBV7-3	TRBJ2-3	NA	TGTGCCAGCAGCCGGGACCCCCAGATTCGTACGCAGTATTTT	CASSRDPQIRTQYF
NA	TRBV6-4	TRBJ2-3	NA	TGTGCCAGCAGTGGCGACGGGAACACAGATACGCAGTATTTT	CASSGDGNTDTQYF
NA	TRBV7-9	TRBJ1-1	once	TGTGCCAGCAGCTTAACCCAGGAACCTGAAGCTTTCTTT	CASSLTQEPEAFF
NA	TRBV25-1	TRBJ1-1	NA	TGTGCCAGCAGTGCTCCCCCCGGGAACACTGAAGCTTTCTTT	CASSAPPGNTEAFF
NA	TRBV19	TRBJ2-1	NA	TGTGCCAGTAGTAAATGGCTAGACCCGAATGAGCAGTTCTTC	CASSKWLDPNEQFF
TRBD1	TRBV30	TRBJ1-5	NA	TGTGCCTGGGACAGGGGCCTCAATCAGCCCCAGCATTTT	CAWDRGLNQPQHF
NA	TRBV6-5	TRBJ1-3	NA	TGTGCCAGCAGTTATAACAGGGCATCTGGAAACACCATATATTTT	CASSYNRASGNTIYF
NA	TRBV14	TRBJ2-7	NA	TGTGCCAGCAGCCTACAGGGCTACGAGCAGTACTTC	CASSLQGYEQYF
NA	TRBV20-1	TRBJ2-1	NA	TGCAGTGCTAGATCTGACAATGAGCAGTTCTTC	CSARSDNEQFF
NA	TRBV28	TRBJ2-3	NA	TGTGCCAGCAGCCCTGGCTACGATACGCAGTATTTT	CASSPGYDTQYF
NA	TRBV21-1	TRBJ1-6	NA	TGTGCCAGCAGCAAAAGAACAGTCATTTGTCCCATTCCCCCCCTCCACTTT	CASSKRTVICPIPPLHF
NA	TRBV10-3	TRBJ2-7	NA	TGTGCCATCAGGGGCAGTCGGAACGAGCAGTACTTC	CAIRGSRNEQYF
NA	TRBV7-3	TRBJ2-1	NA	TGTGCCAGCAGCCTCGGACTGGGCAATTACAATGAGCAGTTCTTC	CASSLGLGNYNEQFF